The 13 T cell receptor beta chains presented below share a single source sample, sequenced in a study of control samples from healthy donors and cancer patients. Here immunoSEQ multiplex PCR was the method, and the copy in TCRdb shows in-frame clones only, minus some. The sample shows roughly 130,000 clones, about nine tenths of them seen only once. Specimen: blood. Every receptor here comes from a man younger than 40 in good health.

The rearrangement uses TRBV7-2 and TRBJ1-2, with D possibly TRBD1 on 5 matching bases. Germline CDR1 reads SGHTA; CDR2 reads FQGNSA. V lost 3 bases, J lost 12 bases, and 14 bases lay in between. The CDR3 is 12 residues long. CDR3: CASSFSRGFHTF. The CDR3 bases are TGTGCCAGCAGCTTTAGTCGGGGGTTCCACACCTTC.

The chain links TRBV6-5 to TRBJ1-1; 7 bases agree with TRBD1. Losses at the gene ends were 7 bases for V and 2 bases for J; bases not matched to a gene: 4. Germline values: CDR1 MNHEY, CDR2 SVGAGI. CDR3 length equals 13 residues. Here the CDR3 DNA reads TGTGCCAGCACCGGACAGGTCAACACTGAAGCTTTCTTT. It specifies CASTGQVNTEAFF.

The chain carries TRBV2 and TRBJ2-5; unclear D gene. This CDR3 has 13 amino acids. Germline lookup yields CDR1 SNHLY and CDR2 FYNNEI. Deletions cut 7 bases from V and 5 bases from J, with 14 bases between. CDR3 bases: TGTGCCAGCACCCCCCCTCTAAGGGAGACCCAGTACTTC. This gives the protein CASTPPLRETQYF.

The chain uses TRBV27 and TRBJ2-1; TRBD2 matches at 9 bases. Germline V gives CDR1 MNHEY, CDR2 SMNVEV (reference sequence). CDR3 length equals 17 residues. The V segment lost 5 bases and the J segment 2 bases; nucleotides outside the gene matches: 10. The CDR3 nucleotides are TGTGCCAGCAGTCTTCTAGCGGGGAGCGACGCCTACAATGAGCAGTTCTTC. Translation: CASSLLAGSDAYNEQFF.

CDR3 loop: CASSPRRQGRTGELFF. Here the CDR3 DNA reads TGTGCCAGCAGCCCTCGTCGACAGGGGCGCACCGGGGAGCTGTTTTTT. V and J are TRBV6-2 or TRBV6-3 and TRBJ2-2; 8 bases line up with TRBD1. V dropped 6 bases and J dropped 4; count of bases not matched to a gene: 10. The CDR3 spans 16 residues. The germline V gene encodes CDR1 MNHEY and CDR2 SVGEGT.

This clone appeared once. The chain employs TRBV6-2 or TRBV6-3 and TRBJ1-2, with a possible D match to TRBD1 (6 bases). The V and J ends lost 6 bases and 4 bases respectively, with 21 bases between them. The CDR3 extends over 16 amino acids. Germline assignment: CDR1 MNHEY and CDR2 SVGEGT. CDR3 loop: CASSSGQAPLLYGYTF. Here the CDR3 DNA reads TGTGCCAGCAGCTCGGGACAAGCCCCCCTCCTCTATGGCTACACCTTC.

This chain links TRBV6-2 or TRBV6-3 with TRBJ2-1; 8 bases agree with TRBD2. This CDR3 comprises 14 residues. V lost 6 bases to trimming and J lost 12 bases; unmatched junction nucleotides: 13. Looked up from germline, CDR1 is MNHEY and CDR2 is SVGEGT. The CDR3 region has the DNA TGTGCCAGCAGCGGACTAGCCTCAGGGCTGATGCAGTTCTTC. Translated: CASSGLASGLMQFF.

A remark on this clone: Germline is not matched at one junction end, which may reflect a read error. The gene calls are TRBV28 and TRBJ2-7, with D possibly being TRBD2 (7 bases). Germline CDR1 MDHEN, CDR2 SYDVKM. The CDR3 runs 11 residues. For the CDR3, the DNA is TGTGCCAGCAGTTTAGCGGGGGCGCCGAACTTC. Translation: CASSLAGAPNF.

The V and J genes are TRBV11-3 and TRBJ2-3; the D gene is possibly TRBD2 (5 bases). The germline gives CDR1 SGHNT, CDR2 YENEEA. Trimming shortened V by 5 bases and J by 2 bases, and 5 bases separated the two germline ends. The CDR3 has 12 residues. The CDR3, as DNA: TGTGCCAGCAGCGACTACACAGATACGCAGTATTTT. Encoded protein: CASSDYTDTQYF.

This chain links TRBV5-6 with TRBJ2-5; 13 bases are a match to TRBD2. This CDR3 is built from 15 residues. Germline-derived CDR1 and CDR2 are SGHDT and YYEEEE. J lost 5 bases, V lost 4 bases, and 5 bases had no gene match. CDR3 in DNA: TGTGCCAGCAGCACTGGACTAGCGGGAGAGGAGACCCAGTACTTC. This gives the protein CASSTGLAGEETQYF.

This sequence joins TRBV28 and TRBJ2-7; D possibly corresponds to TRBD1 (5 bases). The CDR3 covers 14 residues. CDR1 is MDHEN, CDR2 SYDVKM, per germline. The V gene lost 3 bases and the J gene lost 3 bases, with 12 bases spanning the gap. This CDR3 reads CASSLVGAYYEQYF. As DNA, the CDR3 is TGTGCCAGCAGTTTGGTAGGGGCCTACTACGAGCAGTACTTC.

The genes are TRBV4-1 and TRBJ1-3; D ambiguous. Germline V gene data show CDR1 as MGHRA and CDR2 as YSYEKL. The CDR3 has 17 amino acids. V was pared by 4 bases and J by 0 bases, with 16 bases between. This CDR3 reads CASSPSSLGSSGNTIYF. The CDR3 DNA sequence: TGCGCCAGCAGCCCCTCCTCCCTGGGGAGCTCTGGAAACACCATATATTTT.

The genes are TRBV10-3 and TRBJ2-1; 8 bases map to TRBD2. V was clipped by 6 bases and J by 5 bases; unmatched bases: 6. This CDR3 comprises 14 residues. Germline V gives CDR1 ENHRY, CDR2 SYGVKD. CDR3 amino acids: CAISSLAAHNEQFF. The DNA of the CDR3 is TGTGCCATCAGCTCACTAGCGGCCCACAATGAGCAGTTCTTC.